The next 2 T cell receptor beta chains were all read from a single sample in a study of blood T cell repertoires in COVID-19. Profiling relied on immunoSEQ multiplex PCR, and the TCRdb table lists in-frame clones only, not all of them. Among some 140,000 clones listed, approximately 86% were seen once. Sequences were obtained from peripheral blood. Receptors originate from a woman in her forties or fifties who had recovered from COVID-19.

The CDR3: CASSHTTRQGRDQPQHF. Here the CDR3 DNA reads TGTGCCAGCAGCCACACTACCCGACAGGGGCGCGATCAGCCCCAGCATTTT. This chain connects TRBV3-1 (or the pseudogene TRBV3-2) to TRBJ1-5; the match to TRBD1 covers 8 bases. The V and J ends lost 3 bases and 5 bases, in that order; junction bases with no gene match: 12. CDR1 is LGHDT, CDR2 YNNKEL, per germline (reference sequence). The CDR3 loop spans 17 amino acids.

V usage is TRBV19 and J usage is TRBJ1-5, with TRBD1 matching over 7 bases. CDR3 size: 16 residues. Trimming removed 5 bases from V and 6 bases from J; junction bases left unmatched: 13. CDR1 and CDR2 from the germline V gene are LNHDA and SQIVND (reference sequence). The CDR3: CASSLPRQGRSQPQHF. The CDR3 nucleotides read TGTGCCAGTAGTCTGCCCCGACAGGGTAGGAGTCAGCCCCAGCATTTT.